Shown below are 5 T cell receptor beta chains from a single sample sequenced in a study of vaccination and CD4 T cells after COVID-19. A single record per CDR3 protein comes from TCRdb applying MiXCR to the PCR reads. The table lists about 28,000 distinct CDR3 sequences, under 65% of them singletons, with 5.5% in the top ten. Time point in this sample: late sampling 161 to 241 days after vaccination in three convalescent patients. This sample comprised CD4+ T cells from blood, obtained about 7 months after SARS-CoV-2 vaccination. These receptors were collected from a human donor who had recovered from COVID-19.

This clonotype was counted between two and nine times. The V gene is TRBV27, the J gene TRBJ1-6; D remains unclear. Germline V CDR1 and CDR2: MNHEY, SMNVEV (reference sequence). The CDR3 has 14 residues. V was clipped by 5 bases and J by 7 bases, with 12 bases between them. The CDR3 region is CASSDRDGNSPLHF. The CDR3 coding sequence is TGTGCCAGCAGTGACCGGGATGGAAATTCACCCCTCCACTTT.

This sequence joins TRBV25-1 and TRBJ1-1, with 10 bases fitting TRBD1. With V trimmed by 4 bases and J by 3 bases, 11 bases remained unmatched. The CDR3 is 17 residues long. The germline V gene has CDR1 MGHDK and CDR2 SYGVNS. This CDR3 is CASSVGPRQGADTEAFF. The CDR3 region has the DNA TGTGCCAGCAGTGTTGGGCCCCGACAGGGGGCGGACACTGAAGCTTTCTTT.

The chain employs TRBV6-1 and TRBJ1-2, with D possibly being TRBD1 (6 bases). The CDR3 has 13 residues. V lost 6 bases, J lost 3 bases, and 11 bases lay in between. The germline gives CDR1 MNHNS, CDR2 SASEGT. The chain's CDR3 is CASRRDTYYGYTF. The CDR3 nucleotides are TGTGCCAGCAGAAGGGACACCTACTATGGCTACACCTTC.

This chain joins TRBV28 and TRBJ2-3; TRBD1 matches 7 bases. V shed 6 bases and J 0 bases; nucleotides not matched to a gene: 9. Germline V gene data show CDR1 as MDHEN and CDR2 as SYDVKM. The CDR3 is 16 amino acids. The CDR3 loop is CASSLTGAHSTDTQYF. CDR3 coding DNA: TGTGCCAGCAGCCTAACAGGGGCCCATAGCACAGATACGCAGTATTTT.

The J gene is TRBJ2-1, the V gene TRBV7-8, with D possibly being TRBD2 (5 bases). V lost 1 base and J 8 bases, leaving 15 bases between the germline ends. Germline assignment: CDR1 SGHVS and CDR2 FQNEAQ. The CDR3 totals 15 residues. In DNA form, the CDR3 reads TGTGCCAGCAGCTTAGGTGGGAGAACGAACGATGAGCAGTTCTTC. It translates to CASSLGGRTNDEQFF.